The rows below give T cell receptor beta chains drawn from one sample of a study of OX40 agonist ivuxolimab in advanced cancers. Profiled with immunoSEQ multiplex PCR; TCRdb holds only in-frame clones, not every one. This sample has 94,000 or so clones, with 84% found just once. The sample was CD4+ or CD8+ T cells sorted from blood, taken in a trial of the OX40 agonist ivuxolimab. These receptors were obtained from an adult with an advanced solid tumor such as melanoma, head and neck, liver or kidney cancer. The conserved cysteine and the conserved F or W are not part of the CDR3 here.

v_call cdr3_aa
TRBV2 ASSESRVGEQY
TRBV6-6 ASSYLLRADTQY
TRBV5-1 ASSRGGAALNYGYT
TRBV29-1 SVVEGRDTEAF
TRBV7-9 ASSLAVSTDTQY
TRBV7-2 ASSSGFATNEKLF
TRBV5-1 ASSFGQAHSGNTIY
TRBV25-1 ASSEEIGLAGGETQY
TRBV7-9 ASSLWRGGSEQY
TRBV4-3 ASSQESASWEKLF
TRBV11-2 ASSPPTNEKLF
TRBV9 ASSASTGVGNIQY
TRBV5-6 ASSLDLNEQF
TRBV11-2 ASSSLAGVSGELF
TRBV5-1 ASSLVAGGVYEQY
TRBV19 ASSTPPGEQF
TRBV18 ASSPPTGSGSSYNEQF